Shown below are 3 T cell receptor beta chains from a single sample sequenced in a study of shared clonotypes between healthy human individuals. Generated by immunoSEQ multiplex PCR, the TCRdb table keeps only in-frame clones and is missing some. The top ten hold 11% of the sample, which has 230,000 or so clones, 60% to 70% seen once. Sequencing was carried out using memory CD4+ T cells sorted from blood. Subset specified: CD45RA-negative fraction. Receptors were obtained from a man aged 30 to 45 in good health.

This sequence joins TRBV6-4 and TRBJ2-1; weak D call: TRBD2 (5 bases). Germline CDR1 reads MRHNA; CDR2 reads SNTAGT. The V gene lost 5 bases and the J gene lost 6 bases, with 17 bases spanning the gap. This CDR3 is 15 amino acids long. The CDR3 sequence: CASSPRGDWANEQFF. The CDR3 DNA reads as TGTGCCAGCAGTCCTCGGGGAGATTGGGCCAATGAGCAGTTCTTC.

The genes are TRBV6-5 and TRBJ2-7; TRBD1 might be the D (5 bases). Germline V gene sequence: CDR1 MNHEY, CDR2 SVGAGI. CDR3 length equals 14 residues. V lost 2 bases, J lost 2 bases, and 10 bases lay in between. CDR3 coding DNA: TGTGCCAGCAGTTACGGGGCCAACACCTACGAGCAGTACTTC. As protein: CASSYGANTYEQYF.

V usage is TRBV5-4 and J usage is TRBJ1-3; D gene uncertain. CDR3 length: 13 residues. Trimming pared 2 bases from V and 8 bases from J, leaving 11 bases between. CDR1 is SGHNT and CDR2 is YYREEE in the germline V gene (reference sequence). The chain's CDR3 is CASSFLAQDTIYF. CDR3 coding DNA: TGTGCCAGCAGCTTCCTGGCCCAAGACACCATATATTTT.